This T cell receptor (beta chain) emerged from a study of cytomegalovirus exposure and HLA in healthy donors. General study results and limits: Testing in vitro showed three CMV-associated chains specific for CMV antigens. Most TCR sequences were rare, but some public TCRs occurred in many donors.

The donors were part of the validation cohort, which consisted of some 120 subjects and was separate from the first cohort of 600 to 850 subjects. Only in-frame clones appear in the TCRdb table, and some are missing; sequencing was by immunoSEQ multiplex PCR. The sample lists about 68,000 clones, roughly 95% occurring once. On this clone itself: The antigen remains undetermined.

This CDR3 spans 15 amino acids. V was cut by 6 bases and J by 8 bases, with 22 bases left in between. Germline V gives CDR1 LNHDA, CDR2 SQIVND (reference sequence). Material for sequencing was PBMCs. The origin of this receptor is a man between 18 and 35 years old in good health and CMV-seronegative. The chain recombines TRBV19 with TRBJ1-2; no firm D call. CDR3 nucleotides: TGTGCCAGTAGCCTCGCCCGACATACGGCTTACGGCTACACCTTC. Protein sequence: CASSLARHTAYGYTF.